A selection of T cell receptor beta chains follows, all from one sample in a study of blood T cell repertoires in COVID-19. The data were produced by immunoSEQ multiplex PCR, yet TCRdb's version contains in-frame clones alone and is incomplete. The sample lists approximately 270,000 clones, about 79% occurring once. The material sequenced was peripheral blood. These receptor sequences come from a man older than 75 with acute or convalescent COVID-19. Each CDR3 is given with its conserved first and last residue. A D gene is named only where the DNA matches it firmly. Part of the rows lack a size; the others show once, few, many or a class for expanded clones.

V,D,size,J,DNA,CDR3
TRBV11-3,TRBD1,.,TRBJ1-3,TGTGCCAGCAGCCACTTGGGACAGGATAACTCTGGAAACACCATATATTTT,CASSHLGQDNSGNTIYF
TRBV5-1,TRBD1,.,TRBJ2-7,TGCGCCAGCAGCTTAGGGACAGGGGAATCCTACGAGCAGTACTTC,CASSLGTGESYEQYF
TRBV28,TRBD1,.,TRBJ2-7,TGTGCCAGCACCAAGACAGGGGCCTACGAGCAGTACTTC,CASTKTGAYEQYF
TRBV5-1,TRBD2,.,TRBJ2-1,TGCGCCAGCAGCTACGGGACTAGCGGTACCTACAATGAGCAGTTCTTC,CASSYGTSGTYNEQFF
TRBV7-9,TRBD1,.,TRBJ2-1,TGTGCCAGCAGCCAACGGGACAGGGTCGGGAATGAGCAGTTCTTC,CASSQRDRVGNEQFF
TRBV19,.,.,TRBJ2-7,TGTGCCAGTAGTTCCCACAGGACCCTGGGAATCTACGAGCAGTACTTC,CASSSHRTLGIYEQYF
TRBV5-6,.,once,TRBJ1-2,TGTGCCAGCAGCTTGGCCTCGGGGGGCCTCTATGGCTACACCTTC,CASSLASGGLYGYTF
TRBV19,.,.,TRBJ1-5,TGTGCCAGTAGTTTTCGGCAGCAGGATCAGCCCCAGCATTTT,CASSFRQQDQPQHF
TRBV10-1,TRBD2,.,TRBJ2-3,TGCGCCAGCAGTGACCCGGGGGGTAGGGGCCTTGCTACGCAGTATTTT,CASSDPGGRGLATQYF
TRBV28,.,.,TRBJ1-6,TGTGCCAGCAGCCCTAGCCGCAGAAGACCTAATAATTCACCCCTCCACTTT,CASSPSRRRPNNSPLHF
TRBV2,.,.,TRBJ2-7,TGTGCCAGCAGGTCTACCTACGAGCAGTACTTC,CASRSTYEQYF
TRBV24-1,TRBD1,few,TRBJ2-3,TGTGCCACCAGTCCTCGTCTGGGGACAGTCGGCCTTGGCACAGATACGCAGTATTTT,CATSPRLGTVGLGTDTQYF
TRBV3-1/TRBV3-2,.,once,TRBJ2-1,TGTGCCAGCAGCCAAGAGAGCTACAATGAGCAGTTCTTC,CASSQESYNEQFF
TRBV5-1,TRBD1,.,TRBJ2-1,TGCGCCAGCAGCCCGACAGGGGGCTCCTACAATGAGCAGTTCTTC,CASSPTGGSYNEQFF
TRBV7-9,.,few,TRBJ1-6,TGTGCCAGCAGCTTAGAAGGGGTGGGGAATTCACCCCTCCACTTT,CASSLEGVGNSPLHF
TRBV2,.,.,TRBJ2-7,TGTGCCAGCAGTCTCTCCTACGAGCAGTACTTC,CASSLSYEQYF